This TCR beta chain was sequenced for a study of shared clonotypes between healthy human individuals. Method: immunoSEQ multiplex PCR; TCRdb's copy keeps in-frame clones and lacks some. The table shows 1.4 million to 1.5 million clones, with around 97% occurring only once. Sequences were obtained from naive CD4+ T cells sorted from blood. Subset: CD45RA+ positively selected. This sequence was found in a young man in good health.

CDR3 in amino acids: CAISEPRIFYNEQFF. The DNA for the CDR3 is TGTGCCATCAGTGAACCTAGAATCTTCTACAATGAGCAGTTCTTC. The chain links TRBV10-3 to TRBJ2-1; D uncertain. Germline CDR1 reads ENHRY; CDR2 reads SYGVKD. Trimming pared 3 bases from V and 3 bases from J, leaving 12 bases between. The CDR3 totals 15 residues.